The 3 T cell receptor beta chains in this list originate from one sample, sequenced in a study of T cell responses to AZD1222 COVID-19 vaccine. Only in-frame clones appear in the TCRdb table, and some are missing; sequencing was by immunoSEQ multiplex PCR. The sample shows about 90,000 clones, more than 75% of them seen only once. The sample was peripheral blood, taken 28 days after the second AZD1222 dose. The receptor source for this set is an adult who received the AZD1222 COVID-19 vaccine.

This clone has only a few counts. This chain uses TRBV5-1 with TRBJ1-4, with D tentatively TRBD1 (5 bases). V was shortened by 5 bases and J by 4 bases, with 12 bases between the two germline ends. The CDR3 contains 14 residues. Germline V gives CDR1 SGHRS, CDR2 YFSETQ. The CDR3 DNA is TGCGCCAGCAGAAGAGGGGAAGATAATGAAAAACTGTTTTTT. Its protein product is CASRRGEDNEKLFF.

This chain uses TRBV21-1 with TRBJ1-2; TRBD1, as called in the table, went unchecked against the DNA. TRBV21-1 has pseudogene status. The CDR3 spans 13 residues. CDR3 sequence reads: CASSKGQGDGYTF. CDR3 in DNA: TGTGCCAGCAGCAAAGGACAGGGGGATGGCTACACCTTC.

Here the CDR3 reads CASSPTPGQGNYGYTF. Here the CDR3 DNA reads TGTGCCAGCTCACCCACCCCGGGACAGGGGAACTATGGCTACACCTTC. The V gene is TRBV18, the J gene TRBJ1-2, with 10 bases matching TRBD1. CDR3 length: 16 amino acids. Germline trimming cut 3 bases from V and 2 bases from J; bases unmatched to any gene: 6. Germline loops: CDR1 KGHSH, CDR2 LQKENI.